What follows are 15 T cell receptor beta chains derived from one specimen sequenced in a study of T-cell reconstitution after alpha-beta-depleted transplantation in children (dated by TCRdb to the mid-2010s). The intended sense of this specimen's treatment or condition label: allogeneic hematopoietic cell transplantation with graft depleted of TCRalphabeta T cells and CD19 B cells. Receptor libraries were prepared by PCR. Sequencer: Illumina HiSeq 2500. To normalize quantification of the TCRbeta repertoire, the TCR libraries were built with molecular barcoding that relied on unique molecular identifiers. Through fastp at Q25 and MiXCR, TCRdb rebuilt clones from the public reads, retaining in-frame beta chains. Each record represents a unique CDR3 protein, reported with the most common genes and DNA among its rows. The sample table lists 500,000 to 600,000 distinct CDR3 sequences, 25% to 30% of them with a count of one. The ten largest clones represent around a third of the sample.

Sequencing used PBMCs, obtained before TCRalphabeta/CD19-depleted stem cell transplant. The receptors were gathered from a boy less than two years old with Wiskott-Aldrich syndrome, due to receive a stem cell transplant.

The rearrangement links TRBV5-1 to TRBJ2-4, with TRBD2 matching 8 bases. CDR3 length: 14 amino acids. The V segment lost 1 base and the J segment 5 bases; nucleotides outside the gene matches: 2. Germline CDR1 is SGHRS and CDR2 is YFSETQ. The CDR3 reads CASSLSAGENIQYF. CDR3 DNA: TGCGCCAGCAGCTTGTCAGCGGGAGAAAACATTCAGTACTTC.

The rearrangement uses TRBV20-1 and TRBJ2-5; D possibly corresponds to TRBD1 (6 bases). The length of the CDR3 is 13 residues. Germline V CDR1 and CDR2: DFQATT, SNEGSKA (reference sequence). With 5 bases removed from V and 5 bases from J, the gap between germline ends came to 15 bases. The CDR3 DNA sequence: TGCAGTGCTGCACAGGGAAGGATGGAGACCCAGTACTTC. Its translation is CSAAQGRMETQYF.

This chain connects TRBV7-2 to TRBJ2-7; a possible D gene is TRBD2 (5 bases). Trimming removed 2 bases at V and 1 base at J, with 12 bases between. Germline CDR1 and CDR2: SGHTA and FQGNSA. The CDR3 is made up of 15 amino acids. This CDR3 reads CASSLFGGESYEQYF. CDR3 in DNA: TGTGCCAGCAGCTTATTTGGAGGAGAGTCCTACGAGCAGTACTTC.

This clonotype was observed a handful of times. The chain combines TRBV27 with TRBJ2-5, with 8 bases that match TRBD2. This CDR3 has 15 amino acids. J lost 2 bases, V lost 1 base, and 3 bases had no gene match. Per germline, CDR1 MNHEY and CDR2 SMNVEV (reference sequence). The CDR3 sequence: CASSLLAGRQETQYF. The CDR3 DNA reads TGTGCCAGCAGTTTATTAGCGGGAAGACAAGAGACCCAGTACTTC.

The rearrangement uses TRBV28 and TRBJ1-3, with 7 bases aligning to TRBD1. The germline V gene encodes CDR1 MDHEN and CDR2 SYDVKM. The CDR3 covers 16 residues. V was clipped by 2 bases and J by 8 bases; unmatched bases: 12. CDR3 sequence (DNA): TGTGCCAGCAGTTTAACCCCAACAGGGGAGAAGGACACCATATATTTT. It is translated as CASSLTPTGEKDTIYF.

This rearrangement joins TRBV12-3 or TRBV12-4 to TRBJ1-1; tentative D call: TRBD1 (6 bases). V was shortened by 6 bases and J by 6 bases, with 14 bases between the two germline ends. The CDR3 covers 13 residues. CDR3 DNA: TGTGCCAGCAGACCTCCAGGGGCATCTGAAGCTTTCTTT. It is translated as CASRPPGASEAFF.

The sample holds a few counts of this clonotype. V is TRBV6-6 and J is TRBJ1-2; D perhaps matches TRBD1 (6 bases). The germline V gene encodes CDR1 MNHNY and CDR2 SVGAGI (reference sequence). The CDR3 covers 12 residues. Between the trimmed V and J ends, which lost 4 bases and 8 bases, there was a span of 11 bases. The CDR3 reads CASSSGDQGYTF. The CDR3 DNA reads TGTGCCAGCAGTTCAGGGGACCAGGGCTACACCTTC.

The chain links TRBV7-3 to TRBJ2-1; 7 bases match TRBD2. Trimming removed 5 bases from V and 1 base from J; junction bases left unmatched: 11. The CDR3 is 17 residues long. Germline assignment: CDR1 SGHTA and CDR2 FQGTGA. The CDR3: CASSLPRGVRSYNEQFF. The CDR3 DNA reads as TGTGCCAGCAGCCTCCCCCGGGGGGTAAGGTCCTACAATGAGCAGTTCTTC.

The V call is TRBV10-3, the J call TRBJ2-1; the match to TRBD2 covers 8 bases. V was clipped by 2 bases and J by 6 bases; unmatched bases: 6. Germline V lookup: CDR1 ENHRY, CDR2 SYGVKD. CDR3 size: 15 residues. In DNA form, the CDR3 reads TGTGCCATCAGTGAGCCACTAGGGACTAGCAATGAGCAGTTCTTC. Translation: CAISEPLGTSNEQFF.

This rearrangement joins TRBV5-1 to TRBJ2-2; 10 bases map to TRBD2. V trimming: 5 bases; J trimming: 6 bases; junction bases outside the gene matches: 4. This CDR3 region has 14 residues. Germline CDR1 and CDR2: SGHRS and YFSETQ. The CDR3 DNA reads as TGCGCCAGCAGTCAACTAGCGGGACCCGGGGAGCTGTTTTTT. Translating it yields CASSQLAGPGELFF. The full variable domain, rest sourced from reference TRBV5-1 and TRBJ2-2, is KAGVTQTPRYLIKTRGQQVTLSCSPISGHRSVSWYQQTPGQGLQFLFEYFSETQRNKGNFPGRFSGRQFSNSRSEMNVSTLELGDSALYLCASSQLAGPGELFFGEGSRLTVL.

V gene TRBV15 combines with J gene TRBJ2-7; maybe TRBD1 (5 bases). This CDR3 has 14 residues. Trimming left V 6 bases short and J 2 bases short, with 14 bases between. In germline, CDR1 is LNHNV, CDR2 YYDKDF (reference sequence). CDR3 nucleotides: TGTGCCACCAGTGGTCAGGGTCTACCCTACGAGCAGTACTTC. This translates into CATSGQGLPYEQYF.

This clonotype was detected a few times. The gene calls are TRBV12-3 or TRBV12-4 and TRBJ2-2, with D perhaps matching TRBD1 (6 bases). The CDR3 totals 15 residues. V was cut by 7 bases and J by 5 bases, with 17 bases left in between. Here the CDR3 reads CASTRTQGPTGELFF. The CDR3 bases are TGTGCCAGCACCAGAACACAGGGACCTACCGGGGAGCTGTTTTTT.

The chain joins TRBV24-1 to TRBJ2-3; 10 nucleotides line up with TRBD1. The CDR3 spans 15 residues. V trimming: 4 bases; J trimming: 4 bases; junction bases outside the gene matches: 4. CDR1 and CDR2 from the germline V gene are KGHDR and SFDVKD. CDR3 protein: CATSDLDRGSDTQYF. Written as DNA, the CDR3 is TGTGCCACCAGTGACTTGGACAGGGGGTCAGATACGCAGTATTTT.

This chain's CDR3 is CSAREFQGRGNEQFF. The CDR3 nucleotides are TGCAGTGCTCGTGAATTTCAGGGTAGGGGCAATGAGCAGTTCTTC. The chain carries TRBV20-1 and TRBJ2-1, with a possible D match to TRBD1 (5 bases). The V and J ends lost 5 bases and 6 bases respectively, with 20 bases between them. This CDR3 is 15 amino acids long. The germline CDR1 and CDR2 sequences are DFQATT and SNEGSKA (reference sequence).

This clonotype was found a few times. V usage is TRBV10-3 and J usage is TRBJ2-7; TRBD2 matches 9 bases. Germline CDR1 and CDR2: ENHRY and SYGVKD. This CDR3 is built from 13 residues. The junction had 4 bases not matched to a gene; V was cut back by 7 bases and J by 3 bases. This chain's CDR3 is CAIMREGLYEQYF. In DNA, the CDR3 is TGTGCCATCATGCGGGAGGGCCTCTACGAGCAGTACTTC.